This T cell receptor (beta chain) was sequenced during a study of T cells in Graves' hyperthyroidism and ophthalmopathy. The CDR3 consists of 15 residues. V was shortened by 3 bases and J by 3 bases, with 16 bases between the two germline ends. CDR1 DFQATT and CDR2 SNEGSKA come from the germline V gene (reference sequence). RNA transcripts were the template for amplifying TCR beta CDR3 regions. Initially, a first-round RT-PCR of the TCR CDR3 employed the HTBI primer set. From the multiplex PCR reads, TCRdb called clonotypes with MiXCR, one entry per CDR3 protein. The sample carries approximately 360,000 distinct CDR3 sequences, 25% recorded once. Hyperthyroidism in the patients, aged 18 to 65, was newly diagnosed and under 2 months in duration. A patient was excluded if there was uncontrolled infection, other autoimmune disease, pregnancy or lactation.

Sequenced sample: blood. The V call is TRBV20-1, the J call TRBJ2-3, with a possible D match to TRBD2 (6 bases). This TCR was sampled from a man aged 45-65 years with Graves' hyperthyroidism. The CDR3 DNA is TGCAGTGCTAGCGGGTTCCGGGAGCAAACAGATACGCAGTATTTT. Translation gives CSASGFREQTDTQYF.